What follows is one TCR beta chain and its context. No antigen is known for it. The treatment was: 15 Gy SBRT to primary tumor, nephrectomy 4 weeks later. Nephrectomy followed 15 Gy stereotactic body radiation by 4 weeks. The tumor was a clear cell renal cell carcinoma. This specimen belongs to a study of radiation and T cells in renal cell carcinoma. Broader study findings: No pretreatment tumor biopsies were available for baseline clonotypes. In nephrectomy-only tumors, top 100 clonotypes averaged roughly 45%, versus 54% irradiated.

Clones were read by immunoSEQ multiplex PCR, and TCRdb kept only the in-frame ones, dropping some. The sample lists around 16,000 clones; roughly 45% were seen once. This CDR3 comprises 14 residues. Germline V gene sequence: CDR1 MNHEY, CDR2 SVGAGI. The V end lost 11 bases, the J end lost 4 bases, and 19 bases lay between the germline ends. The sequenced sample was tumor tissue, obtained from a patient whose treatment included radiotherapy and nephrectomy. This sequence was found in a woman aged 55-70 years with renal cell carcinoma. The chain has TRBV6-5 and TRBJ2-3; D is perhaps TRBD1 (5 bases). CDR3 protein: CACQRVLGPDTQYF. The CDR3 bases are TGTGCCTGCCAACGGGTGTTGGGGCCAGATACGCAGTATTTT.